This TCR beta chain was documented in a study of T cells after yellow fever vaccination. Study-level findings and limits: Among all clonotypes, a small share was observed in both CD4 and CD8 compartments.

Points on this clonotype: Its antigen is not known. With a much larger clone just one base away, this may be a read error.

This CDR3 region has 15 residues. V lost 7 bases, J lost 4 bases, and 11 bases stayed unmatched. Germline V gives CDR1 DFQATT, CDR2 SNEGSKA (reference sequence). TCRdb fed the 5' RACE reads into MiXCR, producing one record per CDR3 protein. The sample lists more than 95,000 distinct CDR3 sequences, about 7% seen once, with around 2.6% in the top ten. The material was CD4+ T cells sorted from PBMCs, obtained around 45 days after the first yellow fever vaccination. The rearrangement uses TRBV20-1 and TRBJ2-5, with 11 nucleotides matching TRBD2. This receptor was taken from a man in his late teens or twenties who received the YFV17D yellow fever vaccine. As DNA, the CDR3 is TGCAGTGGGACTAGCGGGCGGCAGATAACAGAGACCCAGTACTTC. Translated: CSGTSGRQITETQYF.